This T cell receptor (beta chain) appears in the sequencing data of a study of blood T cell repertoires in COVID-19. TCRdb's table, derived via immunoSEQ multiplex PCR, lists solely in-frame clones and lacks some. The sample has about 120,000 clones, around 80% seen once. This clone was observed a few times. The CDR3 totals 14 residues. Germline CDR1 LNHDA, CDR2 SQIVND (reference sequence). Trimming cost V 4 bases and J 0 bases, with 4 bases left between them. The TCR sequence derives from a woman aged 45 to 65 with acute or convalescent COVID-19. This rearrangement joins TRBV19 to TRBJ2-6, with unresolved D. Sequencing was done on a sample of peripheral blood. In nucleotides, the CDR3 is TGTGCCAGTAGTAGGCTCTCTGGGGCCAACGTCCTGACTTTC. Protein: CASSRLSGANVLTF.